The 32 T cell receptor beta chains reported below all come from one sample, sequenced in a study of blood T cells in healthy people across ages. The second PCR ran about 6 to 11 cycles with a sample-barcoded 5' primer and J-beta primers. TCRdb redid the calling of the 5' RACE reads with MiXCR, one entry per CDR3 protein. The profile shows fewer than 900,000 distinct CDR3 sequences, 36% of them singletons. The sample comprised blood. The source of these receptors is a man aged 18 to 29 in good health.

This sequence joins TRBV2 and TRBJ2-3; TRBD1 or TRBD2 may be the D gene (6 bases each). V lost 7 bases and J lost 0, with 20 bases in between. The germline V gene has CDR1 SNHLY and CDR2 FYNNEI. This CDR3 has 17 residues. The CDR3 DNA reads as TGTGCCAGCACGACACTAGGGGGGAGGCCGAGCACAGATACGCAGTATTTT. It yields the protein CASTTLGGRPSTDTQYF. Full variable domain (remainder filled in from reference TRBV2 and TRBJ2-3): EPEVTQTPSHQVTQMGQEVILRCVPISNHLYFYWYRQILGQKVEFLVSFYNNEISEKSEIFDDQFSVERPDGSNFTLKIRSTKLEDSAMYFCASTTLGGRPSTDTQYFGPGTRLTVL.

Notes on this clonotype: Possible read error: a much larger clone is one base away. This chain links TRBV20-1 with TRBJ2-1; TRBD1 matches at 9 bases. J lost 10 bases, V lost 0 bases, and 10 bases had no gene match. Germline V lookup: CDR1 DFQATT, CDR2 SNEGSKA (reference sequence). The CDR3 runs to 15 residues. CDR3 sequence: CSARDRGQGSYEQFF. The CDR3 nucleotides are TGCAGTGCTAGAGATCGGGGACAGGGTTCCTACGAGCAGTTCTTC.

There are many counts of this clonotype. The V and J genes are TRBV12-5 and TRBJ1-4; TRBD1 might be the D (6 bases). CDR1 is LGHNT and CDR2 is FRNRAP in the germline V gene. This CDR3 comprises 15 residues. V shed 4 bases and J shed 3 bases, with 12 bases lying between them. CDR3 bases: TGTGCTAGTGGTTCAGGGGTCGGATCTAATGAAAAACTGTTTTTT. Translated: CASGSGVGSNEKLFF. Full variable domain (missing parts from reference TRBV12-5 and TRBJ1-4): DARVTQTPRHKVTEMGQEVTMRCQPILGHNTVFWYRQTMMQGLELLAYFRNRAPLDDSGMPKDRFSAEMPDATLATLKIQPSEPRDSAVYFCASGSGVGSNEKLFFGSGTQLSVL.

The CDR3: CASSQVLGVNEQFF. CDR3 coding DNA: TGTGCCAGCAGTCAGGTTCTTGGGGTCAATGAGCAGTTCTTC. This chain uses TRBV14 with TRBJ2-1; no definite D call. V shed 6 bases and J shed 6 bases, with 15 bases lying between them. Germline CDR1 SGHDN, CDR2 FVKESK. The CDR3 runs to 14 residues.

This clonotype occurred a few times. The chain combines TRBV2 with TRBJ2-1; D ambiguous. V lost 7 bases, J lost 3 bases, and 16 bases lay in between. Germline assignment: CDR1 SNHLY and CDR2 FYNNEI. This CDR3 spans 15 amino acids. CDR3 DNA: TGTGCCAGCATCCCCAGCGCAAGACACTACAATGAGCAGTTCTTC. Residues: CASIPSARHYNEQFF. The whole variable domain, remainder taken from reference TRBV2 and TRBJ2-1, is EPEVTQTPSHQVTQMGQEVILRCVPISNHLYFYWYRQILGQKVEFLVSFYNNEISEKSEIFDDQFSVERPDGSNFTLKIRSTKLEDSAMYFCASIPSARHYNEQFFGPGTRLTVL.

This clonotype was counted many times. V and J are TRBV3-1 and TRBJ2-7; 8 bases fit TRBD1. The CDR3 has 15 residues. Germline CDR1 LGHDT, CDR2 YNNKEL (reference sequence). The trim removed 0 bases at V and 2 bases at J, leaving 3 bases unmatched. As DNA, the CDR3 is TGTGCCAGCAGCCAAGACCGGGACAGGACCTACGAGCAGTACTTC. Translated: CASSQDRDRTYEQYF.

This clonotype was seen a few times. V gene TRBV7-2 combines with J gene TRBJ1-5; D may be TRBD1 (5 bases). CDR3 length equals 15 residues. Trimming shortened V by 4 bases and J by 0 bases, and 10 bases separated the two germline ends. Germline CDR1 SGHTA, CDR2 FQGNSA. The CDR3 region has the DNA TGTGCCAGCAGCTCCGGGACGTATAGCAATCAGCCCCAGCATTTT. Translated: CASSSGTYSNQPQHF.

The chain links TRBV2 to TRBJ1-6, with no clear D. Germline V CDR1 and CDR2: SNHLY, FYNNEI. This CDR3 spans 15 amino acids. Trimming shortened V by 0 bases and J by 5 bases, and 8 bases separated the two germline ends. The CDR3 DNA reads TGTGCCAGCAGTGAAGCGCGTGCGGATAATTCACCCCTCCACTTT. Amino acids: CASSEARADNSPLHF.

In its sample, this clonotype was seen a few times. The rearrangement links TRBV7-3 to TRBJ2-3; D could derive from TRBD1 or TRBD2 (6 bases each). Germline V gene sequence: CDR1 SGHTA, CDR2 FQGTGA. The CDR3 has 16 amino acids. Deletions cut 2 bases from V and 5 bases from J, with 17 bases between. The CDR3 coding sequence is TGTGCCAGCAGCTTATCCCGGGGGCCCGGTGGAGATACGCAGTATTTT. Protein: CASSLSRGPGGDTQYF.

This clonotype showed up just a few times. The chain combines TRBV9 with TRBJ1-6; the D gene is possibly TRBD1 (5 bases). Trimming cost V 0 bases and J 4 bases, with 11 bases left between them. The CDR3 contains 16 residues. CDR1 and CDR2 (germline): SGDLS, YYNGEE. CDR3 bases: TGTGCCAGCAGCGTAGCGGCAGGGAATTATAATTCACCCCTCCACTTT. This encodes CASSVAAGNYNSPLHF.

The chain employs TRBV14 and TRBJ2-1; D gene ambiguous. CDR1 is SGHDN and CDR2 is FVKESK in the germline V gene. The CDR3 is 14 amino acids. Deletions cut 3 bases from V and 5 bases from J, with 11 bases between. CDR3 sequence reads: CASSQIPANNEQFF. DNA of the CDR3: TGTGCCAGCAGCCAGATACCAGCAAACAATGAGCAGTTCTTC.

At least ten counts were recorded for this clonotype. V usage is TRBV20-1 and J usage is TRBJ2-7, with D possibly being TRBD1 (6 bases). This CDR3 has 11 amino acids. Trimming removed 3 bases at V and 5 bases at J, with 8 bases between. Per germline, CDR1 DFQATT and CDR2 SNEGSKA (reference sequence). The CDR3 DNA is TGCAGTGCTAGCCAGGGGAACGAGCAGTACTTC. Encoded protein: CSASQGNEQYF.

V gene TRBV21-1 combines with J gene TRBJ1-5; the table names TRBD1, a call not compared with the DNA. TRBV21-1 is annotated as a pseudogene. The CDR3 has 13 amino acids. The CDR3 reads CASNYRGNQPQHF. The CDR3 DNA reads TGTGCCAGCAACTACAGGGGCAATCAGCCCCAGCATTTT.

A few counts support this clonotype. V gene TRBV30 combines with J gene TRBJ2-1; possible D gene TRBD1, 7 bases. V was pared by 1 base and J by 4 bases, with 14 bases between. The CDR3 covers 15 residues. CDR1 GTSNPN and CDR2 SVGIG come from the germline V gene (reference sequence). The DNA of the CDR3 is TGTGCCTGGAGTGAGGTCAGGGGGGTGTACAATGAGCAGTTCTTC. The encoded protein is CAWSEVRGVYNEQFF.

The chain carries TRBV9 and TRBJ2-1; no firm D call. The J call is doubtful: the DNA matches TRBJ2-7 better. The length of the CDR3 is 14 residues. CDR1 is SGDLS, CDR2 YYNGEE, per germline. The chain's CDR3 is CASSVGSSYNEQYF. The CDR3 DNA sequence: TGTGCCAGCAGCGTAGGATCTTCCTACAATGAGCAGTACTTC.

The chain has TRBV25-1 and TRBJ2-5; D is possibly TRBD1 (6 bases). Germline loops: CDR1 MGHDK, CDR2 SYGVNS. Trimming took 5 bases from V and 2 from J, leaving 15 bases between them. The CDR3 is made up of 15 amino acids. CDR3 residues: CASSSFGQLQETQYF. The CDR3 region has the DNA TGTGCCAGCAGTTCCTTCGGACAGCTTCAAGAGACCCAGTACTTC.

V gene TRBV7-9 combines with J gene TRBJ1-1; no clear D gene. V was shortened by 2 bases and J by 7 bases, with 5 bases between the two germline ends. The V gene's germline CDR1 is SEHNR and CDR2 FQNEAQ (reference sequence). This CDR3 is 11 amino acids long. The DNA of the CDR3 is TGTGCCAGCAGCTTAATCAGTGAAGCTTTCTTT. Its protein is CASSLISEAFF.

This clonotype was seen a few times. This sequence joins TRBV25-1 and TRBJ1-4; 10 bases fit TRBD1. V gave up 3 bases and J gave up 8 bases; unmatched junction bases: 3. Germline V gene data show CDR1 as MGHDK and CDR2 as SYGVNS. The CDR3 consists of 14 residues. CDR3 residues: CASSDRDRGEKLFF. The CDR3 DNA reads as TGTGCCAGCAGTGACCGGGACAGGGGCGAAAAACTGTTTTTT.

The chain recombines TRBV20-1 with TRBJ1-1; tentatively, D is TRBD1 (5 bases). The CDR3 consists of 13 residues. Germline values: CDR1 DFQATT, CDR2 SNEGSKA (reference sequence). The ends were cut back, 2 bases at V and 5 bases at J, with 12 bases in the middle. The CDR3 region is CSARRGLRTEAFF. The CDR3 nucleotides read TGCAGTGCTAGACGGGGCTTAAGGACTGAAGCTTTCTTT.

The rearrangement links TRBV3-1 to TRBJ2-1; 8 positions agree with TRBD2. V lost 0 bases and J lost 9; bases outside the gene matches: 7. Germline lookup yields CDR1 LGHDT and CDR2 YNNKEL (reference sequence). This CDR3 comprises 15 residues. The CDR3 nucleotides read TGTGCCAGCAGCCAAGAGCAGCGGGGGAACAGTGAGCAGTTCTTC. Translating gives CASSQEQRGNSEQFF.

In its sample, this clonotype was seen many times. This sequence joins TRBV3-1 and TRBJ2-1; the D is unclear. This CDR3 comprises 13 residues. Looked up from germline, CDR1 is LGHDT and CDR2 is YNNKEL (reference sequence). The V end lost 0 bases, the J end lost 4 bases, and 4 bases lay between the germline ends. As DNA, the CDR3 is TGTGCCAGCAGCCAAGAAACGTACAATGAGCAGTTCTTC. It is translated as CASSQETYNEQFF.

This clonotype has at least ten counts. The rearrangement joins TRBV20-1 to TRBJ2-7, with 13 bases fitting TRBD2. The J segment lost 7 bases and the V segment lost 1 base, leaving 7 bases of the junction unmatched. The CDR3 loop spans 15 amino acids. In germline, CDR1 is DFQATT, CDR2 SNEGSKA (reference sequence). CDR3 in DNA: TGCAGTGCTAGAGGGACTAGCGGGGGCTCTCGTGAGCAGTACTTC. This encodes CSARGTSGGSREQYF.

This clonotype was found a few times. V gene TRBV4-3 combines with J gene TRBJ1-5; tentatively, D is TRBD1 (6 bases). CDR1 and CDR2 from the germline V gene are LGHNA and YSLEER. V dropped 0 bases and J dropped 7 bases, with 13 bases sitting between them. This CDR3 is built from 15 residues. CDR3 in amino acids: CASSQDEGGLQPQHF. The CDR3 coding sequence is TGCGCCAGCAGCCAAGATGAGGGGGGGCTGCAGCCCCAGCATTTT.

In its sample, this clonotype was seen a few times. The V and J genes are TRBV20-1 and TRBJ2-3; 9 bases match TRBD1. V gave up 6 bases and J gave up 3 bases; unmatched junction bases: 16. The CDR3 loop spans 17 amino acids. Germline CDR1 is DFQATT and CDR2 is SNEGSKA (reference sequence). The CDR3 bases are TGCAGTGCACAAAGGGGAGCGGGACAGGGTTTGACAGATACGCAGTATTTT. It translates to CSAQRGAGQGLTDTQYF.

This clonotype was seen a few times. The chain links TRBV5-1 to TRBJ1-1; D gene ambiguous. Germline V lookup: CDR1 SGHRS, CDR2 YFSETQ. The CDR3 contains 15 residues. V lost 4 bases, J lost 4 bases, and 17 bases lay in between. The CDR3 is CASSPSASKGTEAFF. The CDR3 coding sequence is TGCGCCAGCAGCCCCTCTGCTTCTAAGGGCACTGAAGCTTTCTTT.

Comment on this clonotype: A read error may explain this, as a much larger clone is one base away. This sequence joins TRBV12-3 or TRBV12-4 and TRBJ2-1, with TRBD2 matching over 10 bases. The CDR3 is 16 amino acids. CDR3 protein: CAGSRALAGQYNEQFF. Here the CDR3 DNA reads TGTGCCGGCAGTCGGGCACTAGCGGGACAATACAATGAGCAGTTCTTC.

CDR3: CASSLGQIDTDTQYF. The CDR3 nucleotides read TGTGCCAGCAGTTTGGGGCAAATAGACACAGATACGCAGTATTTT. The rearrangement links TRBV6-5 to TRBJ2-3; D possibly corresponds to TRBD1 (5 bases). Deletions cut 4 bases from V and 2 bases from J, with 13 bases between. Per germline, CDR1 MNHEY and CDR2 SVGAGI. CDR3 length: 15 amino acids.

The chain links TRBV21-1 to TRBJ1-4; the table gives TRBD1 as D, unverified against the DNA. TRBV21-1 is tagged as a pseudogene. The CDR3 sequence is 17 residues long. The CDR3 bases are TGTGCCAGCAGACAAAGTAGATCCGGGACCCGGGATGAAAAACTGTTTTTT. Translating gives CASRQSRSGTRDEKLFF.

This clonotype was detected many times. CDR3 sequence (DNA): TGCAGTGCTACGGACAGGGACTACGAGCAGTACTTC. Translated, it gives CSATDRDYEQYF. This chain links TRBV20-1 with TRBJ2-7, with 8 bases identical to TRBD1. CDR1 is DFQATT, CDR2 SNEGSKA, per germline (reference sequence). CDR3 length equals 12 residues. Trimming cost V 4 bases and J 3 bases; bases outside gene matches: 2.

Concerning this clonotype: Since a much larger clone is just one base distant, this may be a read error. The genes are TRBV4-3 and TRBJ2-6, with D tentatively TRBD1 (6 bases). Germline loops: CDR1 LGHNA, CDR2 YSLEER. CDR3 length equals 14 residues. DNA of the CDR3: TGCGCCAGCAGGGACAGCTCTGGGGCCAACGTCCCGACTTTC. Translated: CASRDSSGANVPTF.

Note on this clonotype: A much larger clone differs by one base, so this may be a read error. V usage is TRBV7-2 and J usage is TRBJ1-2; the D is unclear. Germline values: CDR1 SGHTA, CDR2 FQGNSA. The CDR3 length is 13 residues. Trimming shortened V by 2 bases and J by 10 bases, and 14 bases separated the two germline ends. The CDR3 sequence: CASSLNQEQPYTF. CDR3 in DNA: TGTGCCAGCAGCTTAAACCAAGAACAGCCCTACACCTTC.

In this sample, this clonotype turned up a few times. The chain has TRBV3-1 and TRBJ1-2; 9 positions agree with TRBD1. CDR1 is LGHDT and CDR2 is YNNKEL in the germline V gene (reference sequence). The CDR3 spans 19 residues. The J segment lost 6 bases and the V segment lost 0 bases, leaving 17 bases of the junction unmatched. CDR3 region: CASSQDPGTGKRITNGYTF. DNA of the CDR3: TGTGCCAGCAGCCAAGATCCCGGGACAGGGAAAAGAATAACGAATGGCTACACCTTC. The entire variable domain, with the rest obtained from reference TRBV3-1 and TRBJ1-2, is as follows: DTAVSQTPKYLVTQMGNDKSIKCEQNLGHDTMYWYKQDSKKFLKIMFSYNNKELIINETVPNRFSPKSPDKAHLNLHINSLELGDSAVYFCASSQDPGTGKRITNGYTFGSGTRLTVV.